This T cell receptor beta chain was observed in a study of blood T cell repertoires in COVID-19. Assay: immunoSEQ multiplex PCR; the TCRdb copy retains only in-frame clones and omits some. Counted here are 350,000 to 450,000 clones, over 75% occurring once; the ten biggest clones make up 1% to 1.3%. In assigning cohorts, the study relied on participant-reported clinical history. The CDR3 runs 14 residues. Germline V lookup: CDR1 LGHNT, CDR2 FRNRAP. V shed 1 base and J shed 8 bases, with 12 bases lying between them. This receptor was obtained from a man between 25 and 39 years old who had recovered from COVID-19. The chain is built from TRBV12-5 and TRBJ2-1; no firm D call. The specimen was PBMCs or T cells enriched from blood (not recorded which). The CDR3 DNA reads as TGTGCTAGTGGTTTGGCGTCTCCCAGCGATGAGCAGTTCTTC. It translates to CASGLASPSDEQFF.